A single sample is the source of the 12 T cell receptor beta chains below, sequenced in a study of T cell clones after liver transplantation. Sequenced by immunoSEQ multiplex PCR; TCRdb stores in-frame clones only, minus some. The data show some 110,000 clones, approximately 78% seen once. Material: CD4+ T cells from blood, obtained before liver transplant. These receptors were obtained from a human donor who received a liver transplant.

This rearrangement joins TRBV28 to TRBJ1-1; 8 nucleotides match TRBD1. The CDR3 runs to 17 residues. Germline V gene lookup returns CDR1 MDHEN and CDR2 SYDVKM. V lost 5 bases to trimming and J lost 2 bases; unmatched junction nucleotides: 13. The CDR3, as DNA: TGTGCCAGCAGTACCTTACGGACAGGGAAATCCAACACTGAAGCTTTCTTT. This encodes CASSTLRTGKSNTEAFF.

The chain uses TRBV28 and TRBJ1-2; the match to TRBD1 covers 12 bases. The germline gives CDR1 MDHEN, CDR2 SYDVKM. The CDR3 extends over 15 amino acids. V trimming: 6 bases; J trimming: 3 bases; junction bases outside the gene matches: 5. This CDR3 is CASSPGTGGDYGYTF. CDR3 in DNA: TGTGCCAGCAGCCCCGGGACAGGGGGCGACTATGGCTACACCTTC.

The chain has TRBV7-2 and TRBJ2-1; D unresolved. V was pared by 3 bases and J by 0 bases, with 9 bases between. The germline V gene encodes CDR1 SGHTA and CDR2 FQGNSA. This CDR3 region has 15 residues. CDR3 sequence (DNA): TGTGCCAGCAGCTTTGGCGGCCACTCCTACAATGAGCAGTTCTTC. This gives the protein CASSFGGHSYNEQFF. Together with reference TRBV7-2 and TRBJ2-1, the CDR3 gives the full variable domain: GAGVSQSPSNKVTEKGKDVELRCDPISGHTALYWYRQSLGQGLEFLIYFQGNSAPDKSGLPSDRFSAERTGGSVSTLTIQRTQQEDSAVYLCASSFGGHSYNEQFFGPGTRLTVL.

This clone appeared a few times. The CDR3 region is CASSLRQQAYEQYF. The CDR3 DNA reads as TGTGCCAGCAGCTTACGGCAGCAGGCCTACGAGCAGTACTTC. The chain joins TRBV7-6 to TRBJ2-7, with unresolved D. The CDR3 loop spans 14 amino acids. CDR1 SGHVS and CDR2 FNYEAQ come from the germline V gene. Trimming took off 2 bases at V and 2 bases at J, with 10 bases between the two ends.

This clone is categorized as medium-sized. The chain combines TRBV7-2 with TRBJ1-6; D gene ambiguous. V lost 1 base, J lost 7 bases, and 11 bases lay in between. Germline V CDR1 and CDR2: SGHTA, FQGNSA. The CDR3 length is 15 residues. CDR3 nucleotides: TGTGCCAGCAGCTTAGACCTGGGTTTCAATTCACCCCTCCACTTT. This sequence encodes CASSLDLGFNSPLHF.

This chain uses TRBV30 with TRBJ2-5; D is perhaps TRBD1 or TRBD2 (6 bases each). The end of the DNA is better explained by TRBJ2-7, so the J call may be wrong. The CDR3 consists of 14 residues. Germline V gene sequence: CDR1 GTSNPN, CDR2 SVGIG (reference sequence). The CDR3 DNA reads as TGTGCCTGGAGTGGACAGGCGGGGTCCTACGAGCAGTACTTC. As protein: CAWSGQAGSYEQYF.

The CDR3 sequence: CASSAGVEQYF. The CDR3 DNA is TGTGCCAGCAGCGCCGGGGTAGAGCAGTACTTC. This chain joins TRBV7-2 and TRBJ2-7, with D possibly matching TRBD2 (5 bases). CDR3 length equals 11 residues. The ends were cut back, 5 bases at V and 7 bases at J, with 9 bases in the middle. Germline V CDR1 and CDR2: SGHTA, FQGNSA.

The CDR3 is CASSRTGSYEQYF. The CDR3 coding sequence is TGTGCCAGCAGTCGGACAGGGTCCTACGAGCAGTACTTC. This rearrangement joins TRBV6-5 to TRBJ2-7, with TRBD1 matching 8 bases. The germline gives CDR1 MNHEY, CDR2 SVGAGI. Trimming removed 5 bases from V and 1 base from J; junction bases left unmatched: 1. The CDR3 covers 13 residues.

The V call is TRBV5-4, the J call TRBJ2-4; D is perhaps TRBD2 (7 bases). Trimming removed 3 bases at V and 6 bases at J, with 19 bases between. The CDR3 loop spans 16 amino acids. Germline assignment: CDR1 SGHNT and CDR2 YYREEE (reference sequence). CDR3 residues: CASSSMGGAGVNIQYF. The CDR3 DNA reads TGTGCCAGCAGCTCAATGGGGGGGGCCGGTGTAAACATTCAGTACTTC.

This clone was found once. This chain connects TRBV6-1 to TRBJ2-7, with D perhaps matching TRBD1 (6 bases). The germline V gene encodes CDR1 MNHNS and CDR2 SASEGT. Trimming removed 2 bases from V and 3 bases from J, with 14 bases in between. The CDR3 sequence is 15 residues long. DNA of the CDR3: TGTGCCAGCAGTGAATTAAGGGGGATAAACTACGAGCAGTACTTC. Translated: CASSELRGINYEQYF.

The chain has TRBV19 and TRBJ2-3; D remains ambiguous. Trimming left V 0 bases short and J 4 bases short, with 8 bases between. The length of the CDR3 is 14 residues. Per the germline V gene, CDR1 is LNHDA and CDR2 is SQIVND (reference sequence). The CDR3: CASSIDLGPDTQYF. In DNA, the CDR3 is TGTGCCAGTAGTATAGATCTGGGTCCAGATACGCAGTATTTT.

The chain is built from TRBV28 and TRBJ1-2, with D possibly being TRBD1 (6 bases). The germline V gene has CDR1 MDHEN and CDR2 SYDVKM. Trimming stripped 3 bases from V and 8 bases from J, with 16 bases between. The CDR3 is 14 residues long. The CDR3: CASSLTGPRRGYTF. The CDR3 DNA reads as TGTGCCAGCAGTTTGACAGGACCCCGGCGGGGCTACACCTTC.